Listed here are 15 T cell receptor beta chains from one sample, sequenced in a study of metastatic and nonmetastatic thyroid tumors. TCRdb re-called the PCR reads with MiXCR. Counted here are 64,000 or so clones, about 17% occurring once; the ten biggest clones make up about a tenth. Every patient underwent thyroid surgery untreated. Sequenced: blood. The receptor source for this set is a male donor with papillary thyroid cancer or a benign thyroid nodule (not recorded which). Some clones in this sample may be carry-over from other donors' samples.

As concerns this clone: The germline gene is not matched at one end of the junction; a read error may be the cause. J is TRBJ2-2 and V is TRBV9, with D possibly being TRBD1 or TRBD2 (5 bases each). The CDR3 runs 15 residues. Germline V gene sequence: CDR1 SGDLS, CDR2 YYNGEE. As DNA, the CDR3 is TGTGCCAGCAGCGTAGGCAGGGTGATCACCGGGGATCTGTTTTTT. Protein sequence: CASSVGRVITGDLFF.

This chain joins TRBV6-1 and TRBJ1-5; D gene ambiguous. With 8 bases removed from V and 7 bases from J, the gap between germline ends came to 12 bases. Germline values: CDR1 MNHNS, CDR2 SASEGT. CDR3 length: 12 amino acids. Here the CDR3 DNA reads TGTGCCAGCGCAAAGGATGGGCAGCCCCAGCATTTT. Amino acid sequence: CASAKDGQPQHF.

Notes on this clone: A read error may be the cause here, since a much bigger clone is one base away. CDR3 residues: CSAEGAGNEQYF. The CDR3 coding sequence is TGCAGCGCTGAAGGTGCGGGTAACGAGCAGTACTTC. V usage is TRBV29-1 and J usage is TRBJ2-7; possibly TRBD2 for D (5 bases). This CDR3 has 12 residues. Germline V gene lookup returns CDR1 SQVTM and CDR2 ANQGSEA.

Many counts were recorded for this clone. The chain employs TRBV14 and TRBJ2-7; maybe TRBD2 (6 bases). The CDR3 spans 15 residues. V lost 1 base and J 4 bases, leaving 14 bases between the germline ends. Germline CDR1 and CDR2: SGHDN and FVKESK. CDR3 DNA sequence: TGTGCCAGCAGCCAAGCCGAGACTAGTAAGTACGAGCAGTACGTC. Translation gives CASSQAETSKYEQYV.

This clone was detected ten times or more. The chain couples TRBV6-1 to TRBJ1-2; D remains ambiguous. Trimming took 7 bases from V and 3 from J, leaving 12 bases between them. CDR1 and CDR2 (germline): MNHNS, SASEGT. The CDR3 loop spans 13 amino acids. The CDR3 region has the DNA TGTGCCAGCAACGTTAACAGCCACTATGGCTACACCTTC. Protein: CASNVNSHYGYTF.

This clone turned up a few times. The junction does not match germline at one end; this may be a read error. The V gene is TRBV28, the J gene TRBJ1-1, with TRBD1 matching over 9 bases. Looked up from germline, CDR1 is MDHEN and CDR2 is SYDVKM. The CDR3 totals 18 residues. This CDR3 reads CAISLNLSGTGLNTEAFF. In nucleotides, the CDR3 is TGTGCCATCAGTCTTAACCTCAGCGGGACAGGGCTTAACACTGAAGCTTTCTTT.

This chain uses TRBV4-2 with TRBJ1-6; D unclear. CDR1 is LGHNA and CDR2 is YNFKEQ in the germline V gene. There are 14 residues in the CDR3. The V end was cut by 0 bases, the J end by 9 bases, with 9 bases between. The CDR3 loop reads CASSQDPESSPLHF. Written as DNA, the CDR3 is TGTGCCAGCAGCCAAGACCCCGAGAGTTCACCCCTCCACTTT.

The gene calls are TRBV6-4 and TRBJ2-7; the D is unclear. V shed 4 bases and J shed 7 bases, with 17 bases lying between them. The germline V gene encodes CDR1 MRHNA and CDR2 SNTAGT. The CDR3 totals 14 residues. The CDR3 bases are TGTGCCAGCAGTGGCCGATGGAAGTCGAAAGAGCAGTACGTC. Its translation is CASSGRWKSKEQYV.

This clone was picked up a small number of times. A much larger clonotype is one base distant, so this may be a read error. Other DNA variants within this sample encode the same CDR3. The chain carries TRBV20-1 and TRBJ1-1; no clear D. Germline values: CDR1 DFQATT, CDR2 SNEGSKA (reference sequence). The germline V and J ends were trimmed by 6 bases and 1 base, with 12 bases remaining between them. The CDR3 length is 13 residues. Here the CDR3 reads CSAAPSPNTEAFF. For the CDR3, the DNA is TGCAGTGCCGCCCCTAGCCCGAACACTGAAGCTTTCTTT.

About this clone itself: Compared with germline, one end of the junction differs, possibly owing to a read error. As DNA, the CDR3 is TGTGCCAGCAGTTTAGGGCCGGAGGGTGTTTATGGCTACACCTTC. It specifies CASSLGPEGVYGYTF. The rearrangement links TRBV7-8 to TRBJ1-2; D unresolved. The CDR3 consists of 15 residues. The germline V gene has CDR1 SGHVS and CDR2 FQNEAQ.

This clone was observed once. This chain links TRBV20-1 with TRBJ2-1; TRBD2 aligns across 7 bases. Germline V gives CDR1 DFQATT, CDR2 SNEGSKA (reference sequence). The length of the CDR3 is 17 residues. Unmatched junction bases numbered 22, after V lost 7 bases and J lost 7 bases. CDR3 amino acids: CSVLSSGRIRAFNEQFF. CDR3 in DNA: TGCAGTGTCCTGTCTAGCGGACGGATTAGAGCCTTTAATGAGCAGTTCTTC.

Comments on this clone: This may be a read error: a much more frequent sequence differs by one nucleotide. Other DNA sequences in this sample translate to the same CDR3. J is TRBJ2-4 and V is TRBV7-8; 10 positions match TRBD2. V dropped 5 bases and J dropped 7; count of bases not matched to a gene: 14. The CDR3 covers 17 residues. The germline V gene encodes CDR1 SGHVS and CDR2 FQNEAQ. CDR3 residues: CASSPRTSGRRFNIQYF. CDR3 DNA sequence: TGTGCCAGCAGCCCGAGGACTAGCGGCAGGAGGTTCAACATTCAGTACTTC.

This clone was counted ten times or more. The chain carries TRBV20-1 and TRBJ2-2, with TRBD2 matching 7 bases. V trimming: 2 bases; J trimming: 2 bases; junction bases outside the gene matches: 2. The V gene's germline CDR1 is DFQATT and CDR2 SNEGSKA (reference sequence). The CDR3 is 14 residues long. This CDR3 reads CSARSGGNTGELFF. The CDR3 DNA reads TGCAGTGCTAGATCGGGGGGAAACACCGGGGAGCTGTTTTTT.

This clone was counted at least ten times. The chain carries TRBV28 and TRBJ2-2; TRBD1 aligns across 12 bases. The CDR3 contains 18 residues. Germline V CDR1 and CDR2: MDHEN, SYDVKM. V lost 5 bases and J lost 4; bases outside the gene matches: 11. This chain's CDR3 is CASSRLGTGGKGTGELFF. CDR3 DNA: TGTGCCAGCAGTAGACTAGGGACAGGGGGCAAGGGCACCGGGGAGCTGTTTTTT.

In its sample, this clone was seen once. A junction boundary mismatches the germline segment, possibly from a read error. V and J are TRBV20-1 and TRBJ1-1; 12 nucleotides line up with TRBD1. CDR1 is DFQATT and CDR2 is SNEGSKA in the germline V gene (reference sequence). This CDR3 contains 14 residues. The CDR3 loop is CSAKSGTGGTEALF. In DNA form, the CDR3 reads TGCAGTGCTAAATCAGGGACAGGGGGCACTGAAGCTTTATTT.